This T cell receptor (beta chain) was profiled in a study of blood T cells in healthy people across ages. Study background: Through template switching, about one barcoded beta molecule was captured per two T cells, as measured in model experiments.

General study points: Bulk PBMC profiling left naive and antigen-experienced comparisons inconclusive.

Next came a second PCR, run for roughly 6 to 11 cycles, which used a sample-barcoded 5' primer along with a J-beta primer mix. TCRdb redid the calling of the 5' RACE reads with MiXCR, one entry per CDR3 protein. The profile shows around 1.5 million distinct CDR3 sequences, roughly 30% of them singletons. This clonotype was found a few times. Its cognate antigen is unknown. V was clipped by 3 bases and J by 1 base, with 10 bases between them. The CDR3 contains 14 residues. Germline lookup yields CDR1 SGDLS and CDR2 YYNGEE. This sequence joins TRBV9 and TRBJ2-5; no clear D gene. This receptor was identified in a woman in her twenties or thirties in good health. Material: blood. The CDR3 nucleotides are TGTGCCAGCAGCGGAGATACCATCCAAGAGACCCAGTACTTC. Its protein product is CASSGDTIQETQYF.